This is a list of T cell receptor beta chains from one sample in a study of T-cell reconstitution after alpha-beta-depleted transplantation in children. TCRdb redid the calling of the PCR reads with MiXCR, one entry per CDR3 protein. Of approximately 270,000 distinct CDR3 sequences listed, approximately 9.6% are singletons. This specimen consisted of PBMCs from the stem cell graft donor, obtained from the stem cell graft. The receptors were gathered from a human donor who donated a stem cell graft to a child with SCID. Each CDR3 is given with its conserved first and last residue. The order of the fields is J gene, clone size, D gene, V gene, CDR3 protein, CDR3 DNA. A D gene is named only where the DNA matches it firmly. Rows give clone size only sometimes, using once, few, many, or a class for an expanded clone.

TRBJ1-2 | many | NA | TRBV12-3/TRBV12-4 | CASSPRQEMYGYTF | TGTGCCAGCAGTCCACGACAGGAGATGTATGGCTACACCTTC
TRBJ2-1 | few | NA | TRBV7-3 | CASSQISGGKQFF | TGTGCCAGCAGCCAAATAAGTGGCGGGAAGCAGTTCTTC
TRBJ2-5 | NA | TRBD2 | TRBV9 | CASSVGLAAYQETQYF | TGTGCCAGCAGCGTAGGACTAGCGGCATACCAAGAGACCCAGTACTTC
TRBJ2-5 | NA | NA | TRBV19 | CASSIARETQYF | TGTGCCAGTAGTATAGCCAGGGAGACCCAGTACTTC
TRBJ2-3 | NA | NA | TRBV19 | CASSIGPSTDTQYF | TGTGCCAGTAGTATTGGGCCCAGCACAGATACGCAGTATTTT
TRBJ2-7 | many | NA | TRBV6-5 | CASSYGGRRYEQYF | TGTGCCAGCAGTTACGGGGGGCGGCGGTACGAGCAGTACTTC
TRBJ1-6 | NA | NA | TRBV5-4 | CASSLLGSEGGSPLHF | TGTGCCAGCAGCTTGTTAGGCAGTGAGGGAGGATCACCCCTCCACTTT
TRBJ2-3 | NA | NA | TRBV7-3 | CASSPSFGTDTQYF | TGTGCCAGCAGCCCCTCCTTCGGGACAGATACGCAGTATTTT
TRBJ2-7 | NA | TRBD2 | TRBV5-1 | CASTLGGVSNEQYF | TGCGCCAGCACCCTCGGGGGGGTTAGCAACGAGCAGTACTTC
TRBJ1-2 | NA | TRBD1 | TRBV12-3/TRBV12-4 | CASRSGTGGAHYGYTF | TGTGCCAGCAGATCCGGGACAGGGGGCGCTCACTATGGCTACACCTTC
TRBJ2-2 | many | TRBD1 | TRBV7-7 | CASSFRQGSTGELFF | TGTGCTAGCAGCTTCAGACAGGGCAGCACCGGGGAGCTGTTTTTT
TRBJ2-7 | few | TRBD1 | TRBV29-1 | CSVGLRPGGYEQYF | TGCAGCGTTGGGCTCCGGCCAGGGGGCTACGAGCAGTACTTC
TRBJ2-2 | many | NA | TRBV24-1 | CATSKDRDGELFF | TGTGCCACCAGTAAGGACAGAGACGGGGAGCTGTTTTTT
TRBJ1-3 | few | NA | TRBV20-1 | CSARGVKRDGNTIYF | TGCAGTGCTAGAGGGGTCAAAAGGGATGGAAACACCATATATTTT
TRBJ1-2 | many | TRBD1 | TRBV6-5 | CASSYAQGWDGYTF | TGTGCCAGCAGTTACGCACAGGGGTGGGATGGCTACACCTTC
TRBJ2-2 | many | NA | TRBV9 | CASSVDLVGNTGELFF | TGTGCCAGCAGCGTAGACCTAGTGGGGAACACCGGGGAGCTGTTTTTT
TRBJ1-5 | many | TRBD1 | TRBV6-6 | CASSRQGPWAQHF | TGTGCCAGCAGCAGACAGGGGCCCTGGGCCCAGCATTTT
TRBJ2-7 | many | TRBD1 | TRBV12-3/TRBV12-4 | CASSLGRGKYEQYF | TGTGCCAGCAGTTTAGGCAGGGGGAAGTACGAGCAGTACTTC
TRBJ1-1 | few | TRBD1 | TRBV18 | CASSPRQGLDTEAFF | TGTGCCAGCTCACCTAGACAGGGCTTGGACACTGAAGCTTTCTTT
TRBJ2-3 | NA | NA | TRBV3-1 | CASSQDLMGGGDTQYF | TGTGCCAGCAGCCAAGATCTTATGGGCGGAGGGGATACGCAGTATTTT
TRBJ2-2 | NA | NA | TRBV2 | CASSEGGVRGGTGELFF | TGTGCCAGCAGTGAAGGGGGCGTTAGAGGGGGTACCGGGGAGCTGTTTTTT
TRBJ2-3 | NA | TRBD2 | TRBV5-1 | CASSLGASGKADTQYF | TGCGCCAGCAGCTTGGGGGCTAGCGGTAAGGCAGATACGCAGTATTTT
TRBJ2-7 | few | NA | TRBV10-3 | CAIRVGTDEQYF | TGTGCCATCAGGGTCGGGACTGACGAGCAGTACTTC
TRBJ1-5 | few | TRBD1 | TRBV15 | CATSRSWTGHSNQPQHF | TGTGCCACCAGCAGATCCTGGACAGGGCATAGCAATCAGCCCCAGCATTTT
TRBJ2-3 | few | TRBD2 | TRBV6-1 | CASTRRGVAGVQTDTQYF | TGTGCCAGCACCAGGAGAGGAGTAGCGGGCGTACAGACAGATACGCAGTATTTT
TRBJ1-5 | many | NA | TRBV12-3/TRBV12-4 | CASSFTGNQPQHF | TGTGCCAGCAGTTTTACGGGCAATCAGCCCCAGCATTTT
TRBJ2-3 | few | NA | TRBV3-1 | CASSQDRTFSGSDTQYF | TGTGCCAGCAGCCAAGATAGGACCTTCTCGGGGTCAGATACGCAGTATTTT